This TCR beta chain was sequenced for a study of T cells in Graves' hyperthyroidism and ophthalmopathy. V dropped 4 bases and J dropped 1; count of bases not matched to a gene: 13. The CDR3 length is 18 residues. TCR beta CDR3 regions were amplified from RNA. HTBI primers were employed in a first-round RT-PCR of the TCR CDR3. MiXCR, applied by TCRdb to the multiplex PCR reads, yields one record per CDR3 protein. Of a few hundred thousand distinct CDR3 sequences listed, 18% are singletons. This clonotype was counted ten times or more. The sample taken for sequencing was blood. The rearrangement links TRBV12-3 or TRBV12-4 to TRBJ1-1; 9 nucleotides agree with TRBD1. This TCR came from a woman aged 45-60 years with Graves' hyperthyroidism. CDR3 sequence: CASSSRHRDREENTEAFF. CDR3 nucleotide sequence: TGTGCCAGCAGTTCCCGGCATAGGGACAGGGAAGAGAACACTGAAGCTTTCTTT.